This T cell receptor beta chain comes out of a study of PD-1 blockade in classical Hodgkin lymphoma. Trimming removed 2 bases from V and 2 bases from J, with 10 bases in between. Germline V gene lookup returns CDR1 MNHNY and CDR2 SVGAGI (reference sequence). There are 14 residues in the CDR3. Only in-frame clones appear in the TCRdb table, and some are missing; sequencing was by immunoSEQ multiplex PCR. Of roughly 70,000 clones listed, about two thirds are singletons. In every patient, relapse followed autologous stem cell transplantation, while exposure to brentuximab vedotin differed. This sample comprised peripheral blood mononuclear cells (PBMCs), obtained before the second cycle of nivolumab. The rearrangement links TRBV6-6 to TRBJ2-7; D gene unclear. This receptor was taken from a human donor with classical Hodgkin lymphoma. The DNA for the CDR3 is TGTGCCAGCAGTTACGATCCACAAACCTACGAGCAGTACTTC. It is translated as CASSYDPQTYEQYF.